One and the same sample provided the 13 T cell receptor beta chains below, sequenced in a study of T-cell memory formation after mild COVID-19. TCRdb itself ran the 5' RACE reads through MiXCR, one entry per CDR3 protein. The sample has around 320,000 distinct CDR3 sequences, around 30% seen once; the top ten hold less than 15%. The sample comprised PBMCs or a T cell subset sorted from them (not recorded which). The receptors were sampled from an adult woman who had mild COVID-19 (a few samples of this study predate the infection). Cell type and time point are not known.

This clonotype turned up a few times. The chain couples TRBV7-2 to TRBJ2-5; 14 nucleotides agree with TRBD2. Germline V gene data show CDR1 as SGHTA and CDR2 as FQGNSA. This CDR3 is 15 amino acids long. The V and J ends lost 4 bases and 6 bases, in that order; junction bases with no gene match: 4. CDR3 amino acids: CASSSGLAGGQTQYF. In nucleotides, the CDR3 is TGTGCCAGCAGCTCCGGACTAGCGGGGGGCCAGACCCAGTACTTC.

This clonotype was detected a few times. The chain is built from TRBV12-3 or TRBV12-4 and TRBJ1-1; 7 bases agree with TRBD1. Trimming at V came to 5 bases and at J to 4 bases, leaving 7 bases not matched to a gene. The CDR3 is 14 amino acids. In DNA, the CDR3 is TGTGCCAGCAGTCTACAGGGGTTAGGCACTGAAGCTTTCTTT. The encoded protein is CASSLQGLGTEAFF.

This sequence joins TRBV19 and TRBJ2-7; D is ambiguous. CDR3 size: 11 residues. Trimming left V 0 bases short and J 5 bases short, with 2 bases between. Germline CDR1 reads LNHDA; CDR2 reads SQIVND (reference sequence). CDR3 coding DNA: TGTGCCAGTAGTATAGATCACGAGCAGTACTTC. Amino acid sequence: CASSIDHEQYF.

The CDR3 nucleotides are TGCGCCAGCAGCCTACTGGGACTAGCGAATGAGCAGTTCTTC. Protein: CASSLLGLANEQFF. V is TRBV4-1 and J is TRBJ2-1, with 10 bases that match TRBD2. Germline CDR1 MGHRA, CDR2 YSYEKL. The CDR3 length is 14 residues. V shed 4 bases and J 7 bases; nucleotides not matched to a gene: 4.

The chain has TRBV9 and TRBJ2-2, with 8 positions matching TRBD2. The CDR3 has 16 amino acids. V lost 0 bases, J lost 0 bases, and 1 base stayed unmatched. CDR1 is SGDLS and CDR2 is YYNGEE in the germline V gene. DNA of the CDR3: TGTGCCAGCAGCGTAGGTAGCGGGACGAACACCGGGGAGCTGTTTTTT. Its protein is CASSVGSGTNTGELFF.

The rearrangement links TRBV4-3 to TRBJ2-1; possibly TRBD2 for D (6 bases). Germline V gene lookup returns CDR1 LGHNA and CDR2 YSLEER. Between the trimmed V and J ends, which lost 4 bases and 3 bases, there was a span of 13 bases. The CDR3 length is 15 residues. CDR3 sequence: CASSRGATVYNEQFF. The CDR3 DNA reads as TGCGCCAGCAGCCGCGGGGCTACCGTCTACAATGAGCAGTTCTTC.

The chain has TRBV4-1 and TRBJ1-2, with D maybe TRBD1 (6 bases). The V and J ends lost 0 bases and 8 bases respectively, with 22 bases between them. CDR3 length: 17 residues. Germline lookup yields CDR1 MGHRA and CDR2 YSYEKL. CDR3 nucleotide sequence: TGCGCCAGCAGCCAAGATGGGACAAGACCCATATCGGGAGGCTACACCTTC. As protein: CASSQDGTRPISGGYTF.

V is TRBV7-2 and J is TRBJ2-3, with 9 bases that match TRBD2. Germline V CDR1 and CDR2: SGHTA, FQGNSA. Trimming cost V 1 base and J 4 bases; bases outside gene matches: 9. The length of the CDR3 is 17 residues. For the CDR3, the DNA is TGTGCCAGCAGCTTAGTCGGTAGCGGGGGATCCCCAGATACGCAGTATTTT. The encoded protein is CASSLVGSGGSPDTQYF.

The rearrangement uses TRBV9 and TRBJ2-7; maybe TRBD2 (5 bases). The germline CDR1 and CDR2 sequences are SGDLS and YYNGEE. Between the trimmed V and J ends, which lost 0 bases and 9 bases, there was a span of 22 bases. The length of the CDR3 is 16 residues. The CDR3 here is CASSVASRPSYEGQYF. CDR3 nucleotide sequence: TGTGCCAGCAGCGTAGCGAGTCGGCCGTCCTACGAGGGGCAGTACTTC.

This clonotype was seen a handful of times. The chain joins TRBV12-3 or TRBV12-4 to TRBJ2-2; D is ambiguous. The CDR3 totals 12 residues. Trimming left V 7 bases short and J 6 bases short, with 9 bases between. The CDR3 here is CASNLLSGELFF. The DNA for the CDR3 is TGTGCCAGCAACCTCCTCTCCGGGGAGCTGTTTTTT.

This clonotype has more than one count but fewer than ten. The chain links TRBV24-1 to TRBJ2-1; D not resolved. Germline assignment: CDR1 KGHDR and CDR2 SFDVKD. This CDR3 has 12 residues. Trimming stripped 2 bases from V and 10 bases from J, with 8 bases between. The CDR3 loop is CATSDYWREQFF. Here the CDR3 DNA reads TGTGCCACCAGTGATTACTGGCGGGAGCAGTTCTTC.

The V gene is TRBV5-1, the J gene TRBJ2-1; 9 nucleotides line up with TRBD2. CDR3 length equals 15 residues. CDR1 and CDR2 (germline): SGHRS, YFSETQ. With 3 bases clipped from V and 0 bases from J, the junction kept 1 base outside the gene matches. CDR3 loop: CASSWTSASYNEQFF. The CDR3 DNA sequence: TGCGCCAGCAGCTGGACTAGCGCCTCCTACAATGAGCAGTTCTTC.

The chain joins TRBV4-1 to TRBJ2-1; no firm D call. The V gene lost 1 base and the J gene lost 0 bases, with 4 bases spanning the gap. Germline values: CDR1 MGHRA, CDR2 YSYEKL. The CDR3 is 14 amino acids. CDR3 amino acids: CASSQGRSYNEQFF. In DNA form, the CDR3 reads TGCGCCAGCAGCCAAGGACGCTCCTACAATGAGCAGTTCTTC.